The rows below give T cell receptor beta chains drawn from one sample of a study of OX40 agonist ivuxolimab in advanced cancers. Generated by immunoSEQ multiplex PCR, the TCRdb table keeps only in-frame clones and is missing some. The sample has over 50,000 clones, 70% to 90% seen once. Sequencing was performed on CD4+ or CD8+ T cells sorted from blood, taken in a trial of the OX40 agonist ivuxolimab. The receptors shown here come from an adult with an advanced solid tumor such as melanoma, head and neck, liver or kidney cancer. Each CDR3 is given with its conserved first and last residue. A D gene is named only where the DNA matches it firmly. The size of a clone is reported for some rows only, either as once, few or many, or as a class for expanded clones.

j_call d_call clone_size v_call cdr3_nt cdr3_aa
TRBJ1-2 . . TRBV7-9 TGTGCCAGCAGCCAAGACAGTGTGAGGGGCTACACCTTC CASSQDSVRGYTF
TRBJ1-1 TRBD1 . TRBV2 TGTGCCAGCAGTGAAAACCCAGGGGGGAACACTGAAGCTTTCTTT CASSENPGGNTEAFF
TRBJ2-5 . . TRBV20-1 TGCAGTGCTCAGTTACAAGAGACCCAGTACTTC CSAQLQETQYF
TRBJ2-2 TRBD2 . TRBV4-1 TGCGCCAGCAGCCAAGAGGGACTAGTTACCGGGGAGCTGTTTTTT CASSQEGLVTGELFF
TRBJ2-7 . . TRBV19 TGTGCCAGTAGTCCTCGAGGGGGGGTACGTATGTACGAGCAGTACTTC CASSPRGGVRMYEQYF
TRBJ2-4 . . TRBV2 TGTGCCAGCAGTGAAGCGCTTCAGGGGGGCAACATTCAGTACTTC CASSEALQGGNIQYF
TRBJ1-5 . . TRBV19 TGTGCCAGTAGTATAGATCGTCAGTATAGCAATCAGCCCCAGCATTTT CASSIDRQYSNQPQHF
TRBJ2-3 TRBD1 . TRBV6-4 TGTGCCAGCAGTCCAGGGGGTGAAGATACGCAGTATTTT CASSPGGEDTQYF
TRBJ1-3 . . TRBV2 TGTGCTACAGGATCCTCTGGAAACACCATATATTTT CATGSSGNTIYF
TRBJ2-3 . . TRBV5-4 TGTGCCAGCAGCTTGGGGGGGGATACGCAGTATTTT CASSLGGDTQYF
TRBJ1-2 . . TRBV19 TGTGCCAGTAGTATTGTCCAGCCTGGGAACTATGGCTACACCTTC CASSIVQPGNYGYTF
TRBJ2-1 . . TRBV4-3 TGCGCCAGCAGCCAACAAAAAAATGGGAGAGGGGATGAGCAGTTCTTC CASSQQKNGRGDEQFF
TRBJ2-4 . once TRBV29-1 TGCAGCGTTGGAAGGGGACCTGTGGGGGGAAACATTCAGTACTTC CSVGRGPVGGNIQYF
TRBJ1-6 TRBD1 . TRBV11-2 TGTGCCAGCAGCTTAGAGTCAGGACAGGGGGTGCCCCTCCACTTT CASSLESGQGVPLHF
TRBJ1-1 TRBD1 . TRBV10-1 TGCGCCAGCAGGCGGGACAGGGTCGACACTGAAGCTTTCTTT CASRRDRVDTEAFF
TRBJ2-7 . . TRBV28 TGTGCCAGCAGTCGAAGTGGCACTCCTTCTGGGCAGTACTTC CASSRSGTPSGQYF
TRBJ1-2 . . TRBV4-3 TGCGCCAGCAGCCAAGGGTGGACAACGACTAACTATGGCTACACCTTC CASSQGWTTTNYGYTF
TRBJ2-1 TRBD2 . TRBV7-7 TGTGCCAGCAGCAGGACTAGCGGGGACTACAATGAGCAGTTCTTC CASSRTSGDYNEQFF
TRBJ2-7 . . TRBV7-3 TGTGCCAGCAGTGTTCAGGGAGGTCCCTACGAGCAGTACTTC CASSVQGGPYEQYF
TRBJ2-4 . . TRBV6-1 TGTGCCAGCAGTGTTAATCAGGGGGGGAATAACATTCAGTACTTC CASSVNQGGNNIQYF
TRBJ1-3 . . TRBV4-3 TGCGCCAGCAGCCAAAGCCACAGGGCTACCTCTGGAAACACCATATATTTT CASSQSHRATSGNTIYF
TRBJ1-5 . . TRBV18 TGTGCCAGCTCACCACGGAGGGGAGATCAGCCCCAGCATTTT CASSPRRGDQPQHF
TRBJ2-5 . . TRBV5-6 TGTGCCAGCAGTGCAGGCAATAAAGAGACCCAGTACTTC CASSAGNKETQYF
TRBJ2-5 . few TRBV7-2 TGTGCCAGCAGGCCGGGGAACCAAGAGACCCAGTACTTC CASRPGNQETQYF
TRBJ2-5 TRBD2 few TRBV7-7 TGTGCTAGCAGCTTCTCCGGACTAGCGGGGCAAGAGACCCAGTACTTC CASSFSGLAGQETQYF
TRBJ1-3 . . TRBV11-2 TGTGCCAGCAGCTTATCGAGAAACACCATATATTTT CASSLSRNTIYF
TRBJ2-1 . once TRBV11-2 TGTGCCAGCAGCTTAGAGGCAGACAATGAGCAGTTCTTC CASSLEADNEQFF